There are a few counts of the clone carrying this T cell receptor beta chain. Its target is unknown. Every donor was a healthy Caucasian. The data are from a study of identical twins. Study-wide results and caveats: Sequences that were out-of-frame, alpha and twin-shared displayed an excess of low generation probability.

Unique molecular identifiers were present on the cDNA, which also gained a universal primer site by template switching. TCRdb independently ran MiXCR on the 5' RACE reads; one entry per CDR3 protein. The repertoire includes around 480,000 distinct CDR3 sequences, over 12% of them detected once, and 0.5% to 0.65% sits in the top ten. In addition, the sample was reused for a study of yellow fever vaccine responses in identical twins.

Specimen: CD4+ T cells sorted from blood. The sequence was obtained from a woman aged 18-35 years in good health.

CDR3 sequence (DNA): TGTGCCAGTAGTGGGTCCGAGACAGGGGCCTCCAAGCAGTACTTC. Protein product: CASSGSETGASKQYF. The genes are TRBV19 and TRBJ2-7; TRBD1 matches 8 bases. Unmatched junction bases numbered 14, after V lost 5 bases and J lost 8 bases. The CDR3 spans 15 residues. CDR1 and CDR2 from the germline V gene are LNHDA and SQIVND (reference sequence).